The rows below give T cell receptor beta chains drawn from one sample of a study of PD-L1 blockade in urothelial cancer. The data were produced by immunoSEQ multiplex PCR, yet TCRdb's version contains in-frame clones alone and is incomplete. The repertoire holds some 84,000 clones, with 82% as singletons. The sequenced sample was PBMCs, obtained around atezolizumab (anti-PD-L1) treatment. The receptors here all came from a man aged 65 to 85 with urothelial cancer. The CDR3 runs from the conserved cysteine through the conserved F or W. D genes are given only for firm matches. Not all rows give a size; the values are once, few, many and, for expanded clones, a class.

D,J,size,V,CDR3,DNA
-,TRBJ2-1,-,TRBV4-1,CASSQDRTTYTRGDNEQFF,TGCGCCAGCAGCCAAGATCGGACTACCTATACGAGAGGGGACAATGAGCAGTTCTTC
TRBD1,TRBJ2-7,-,TRBV5-6,CASTHRGPYEQYF,TGTGCCAGCACCCACAGGGGCCCCTACGAGCAGTACTTC
TRBD2,TRBJ2-3,-,TRBV5-4,CASSFKRGGGDTQYF,TGTGCCAGCAGCTTCAAGCGGGGGGGTGGAGATACGCAGTATTTT
TRBD1,TRBJ1-1,-,TRBV19,CASSSGAQGVGEAFF,TGTGCCAGTAGTAGTGGGGCACAGGGGGTTGGTGAAGCTTTCTTT
TRBD2,TRBJ2-1,few,TRBV7-9,CASSDTSGSLNEQFF,TGTGCCAGCAGCGATACTAGCGGGAGCCTTAATGAGCAGTTCTTC
TRBD2,TRBJ2-2,many,TRBV11-2,CASSPSGRGGTGELFF,TGTGCCAGCAGCCCTAGCGGGAGAGGCGGCACCGGGGAGCTGTTTTTT
TRBD1,TRBJ2-2,-,TRBV9,CASSVVQGDTGELFF,TGTGCCAGCAGCGTAGTACAGGGGGACACCGGGGAGCTGTTTTTT
-,TRBJ2-1,-,TRBV16,CASSPWAGGTDEQFF,TGTGCCAGCAGCCCCTGGGCAGGGGGGACGGATGAGCAGTTCTTC
-,TRBJ1-5,-,TRBV2,CASSVGGDQPQHF,TGTGCCAGCAGTGTCGGGGGAGATCAGCCCCAGCATTTT
TRBD2,TRBJ2-3,once,TRBV11-3,CASSLAEVAGLSTDTQYF,TGTGCCAGCAGCTTAGCGGAGGTAGCGGGCCTGAGCACAGATACGCAGTATTTT
-,TRBJ2-1,-,TRBV7-2,CASSSYRSYNEQFF,TGTGCCAGCTCCTCTTACAGATCCTACAATGAGCAGTTCTTC
-,TRBJ2-1,-,TRBV5-5,CASSRGDYNEQFF,TGTGCCAGCAGCCGTGGAGACTACAATGAGCAGTTCTTC
TRBD2,TRBJ2-7,-,TRBV11-3,CASSPNIAGPYEQYF,TGTGCCAGCAGCCCCAATATAGCGGGACCCTACGAGCAGTACTTC
TRBD1,TRBJ1-4,-,TRBV19,CASSGRQGLNEKLFF,TGTGCCAGTAGTGGACGACAGGGCCTTAATGAAAAACTGTTTTTT
TRBD1,TRBJ1-1,-,TRBV2,CASSTRRGQGWENTEAFF,TGTGCCAGCAGTACCCGCCGGGGACAGGGGTGGGAGAACACTGAAGCTTTCTTT
TRBD1,TRBJ2-7,once,TRBV18,CASSPNRGSDEQYF,TGTGCCAGCTCACCAAACAGGGGGAGCGACGAGCAGTACTTC
TRBD2,TRBJ2-7,-,TRBV6-6,CASSYSGGGYEQYF,TGTGCCAGCAGTTACTCGGGGGGGGGCTACGAGCAGTACTTC
-,TRBJ1-4,-,TRBV19,CASSMSGGREKLFF,TGTGCCAGTAGTATGTCAGGAGGGAGGGAAAAACTGTTTTTT
-,TRBJ2-5,-,TRBV15,CATSREGLAGETQYF,TGTGCCACCAGCAGAGAAGGGCTAGCCGGGGAGACCCAGTACTTC
TRBD2,TRBJ2-5,-,TRBV5-8,CASSLYGGGETQYF,TGTGCCAGCAGCCTATACGGGGGGGGAGAGACCCAGTACTTC
-,TRBJ1-3,once,TRBV5-1,CASNPTGSGNTIYF,TGCGCCAGCAACCCCACAGGGAGCGGAAACACCATATATTTT
TRBD1,TRBJ1-3,-,TRBV5-6,CASSLVPGQKFSGNTIYF,TGTGCCAGCAGCTTGGTCCCGGGACAGAAATTCTCTGGAAACACCATATATTTT
TRBD1,TRBJ1-4,-,TRBV6-6,CASRTGTGAMGEKLFF,TGTGCCAGCAGGACCGGGACAGGGGCTATGGGTGAAAAACTGTTTTTT
TRBD1,TRBJ2-2,few,TRBV6-5,CASLGQGNTGELFF,TGTGCCAGTTTGGGACAGGGGAACACCGGGGAGCTGTTTTTT
TRBD2,TRBJ2-5,-,TRBV19,CASSIASGGRETQYF,TGTGCCAGTAGTATTGCGTCGGGCGGGAGGGAGACCCAGTACTTC
-,TRBJ1-1,many,TRBV28,CASSSGYNTEAFF,TGTGCCAGCAGTTCGGGATATAACACTGAAGCTTTCTTT
-,TRBJ1-5,-,TRBV18,CASSGTSLSNQPQHF,TGTGCCAGCTCGGGGACATCCCTAAGCAATCAGCCCCAGCATTTT
-,TRBJ2-7,once,TRBV2,CAIQEGAYEQYF,TGTGCCATACAAGAGGGGGCCTACGAGCAGTACTTC
-,TRBJ1-5,-,TRBV6-5,CASSLNRNQPQHF,TGTGCCAGCAGCCTTAACAGGAATCAGCCCCAGCATTTT
-,TRBJ2-2,once,TRBV11-2,CASSLSETGYGTGELFF,TGTGCCAGCAGCCTCTCAGAAACGGGGTACGGCACCGGGGAGCTGTTTTTT
TRBD2,TRBJ2-7,-,TRBV5-4,CASSVAATSGSYEQYF,TGTGCCAGCAGCGTGGCAGCGACTAGCGGGAGCTACGAGCAGTACTTC
-,TRBJ2-7,-,TRBV7-9,CASSLAQGSEQYF,TGTGCCAGCAGCTTAGCGCAGGGGAGCGAGCAGTACTTC
TRBD2,TRBJ2-1,-,TRBV7-2,CASTLAGAPHNEQFF,TGTGCCAGCACCTTAGCGGGAGCCCCCCACAATGAGCAGTTCTTC
-,TRBJ2-1,once,TRBV5-1,CASSTTYSYNEQFF,TGCGCCAGCAGCACCACCTACAGCTACAATGAGCAGTTCTTC
-,TRBJ1-1,-,TRBV5-1,CASSQTDGWGTEAFF,TGCGCCAGCAGCCAGACAGATGGCTGGGGCACTGAAGCTTTCTTT
TRBD2,TRBJ2-7,-,TRBV7-8,CASSVTGTSGINEQYF,TGTGCCAGCAGCGTGACCGGGACTAGCGGGATAAACGAGCAGTACTTC
-,TRBJ2-3,-,TRBV7-9,CASSTSSVDTQYF,TGTGCCAGCAGCACCAGTTCAGTAGATACGCAGTATTTT
TRBD1,TRBJ2-5,few,TRBV7-3,CASSRQQGEETQYF,TGTGCCAGCAGCCGACAACAGGGGGAAGAGACCCAGTACTTC
TRBD2,TRBJ2-7,-,TRBV5-4,CASTDLGLAGEQYF,TGTGCCAGCACGGATCTGGGACTAGCGGGGGAGCAGTACTTC
TRBD2,TRBJ2-3,-,TRBV4-2,CASSLKEGLAGTDTQYF,TGTGCCAGCAGCCTGAAAGAGGGACTAGCAGGCACAGATACGCAGTATTTT
-,TRBJ2-5,-,TRBV18,CASSPVAEVETQYF,TGTGCCAGCTCACCGGTCGCGGAGGTGGAGACCCAGTACTTC
-,TRBJ1-3,-,TRBV19,CASSMAGAGNTIYF,TGTGCCAGTAGTATGGCGGGGGCTGGAAACACCATATATTTT
-,TRBJ2-1,-,TRBV6-5,CASSYSALGLQFF,TGTGCCAGCAGTTACTCAGCGCTCGGCCTACAGTTCTTC
TRBD1,TRBJ2-1,-,TRBV18,CASSPGQGHLYNEQFF,TGTGCCAGCTCCCCCGGACAGGGCCACCTTTACAATGAGCAGTTCTTC
TRBD1,TRBJ1-2,few,TRBV2,CACQGAGGYTF,TGTGCCTGTCAGGGGGCGGGTGGCTACACCTTC
TRBD2,TRBJ2-2,once,TRBV27,CASTATSGRVDTGELFF,TGTGCCAGCACGGCAACTAGCGGGAGGGTGGACACCGGGGAGCTGTTTTTT
TRBD1,TRBJ2-1,-,TRBV4-3,CASSPRGDRENEQFF,TGCGCCAGCAGCCCGAGAGGAGACAGGGAGAATGAGCAGTTCTTC
TRBD2,TRBJ2-2,-,TRBV11-3,CASSRSSGGAIGELFF,TGTGCCAGCAGCAGATCTAGCGGGGGGGCGATCGGGGAGCTGTTTTTT
TRBD1,TRBJ2-5,-,TRBV29-1,CSGEGQEETQYF,TGCAGCGGTGAGGGACAGGAAGAGACCCAGTACTTC
TRBD2,TRBJ2-1,-,TRBV6-1,CASSELRAGGLRQFF,TGTGCCAGCAGTGAATTGAGGGCGGGAGGGCTTCGGCAGTTCTTC
TRBD2,TRBJ2-7,once,TRBV7-2,CASSLGGTSSYEQYF,TGTGCCAGCAGCTTAGGTGGGACTAGCTCCTACGAGCAGTACTTC
TRBD2,TRBJ2-5,-,TRBV6-5,CASSYSAGVKETQYF,TGTGCCAGCAGTTACTCAGCGGGAGTAAAAGAGACCCAGTACTTC
TRBD2,TRBJ2-1,-,TRBV10-3,CAISESRLAGGVNEQFF,TGTGCCATCAGTGAGTCCCGGCTAGCGGGAGGGGTCAATGAGCAGTTCTTC
-,TRBJ1-1,-,TRBV15,CATSRDRNTEAFF,TGTGCCACCAGCAGAGATCGTAACACTGAAGCTTTCTTT
-,TRBJ2-7,-,TRBV19,CASSPNSYEQYF,TGTGCCAGTAGTCCTAACAGCTACGAGCAGTACTTC